The 27 T cell receptor beta chains in this list originate from one sample, sequenced in a study of T cell responses to AZD1222 COVID-19 vaccine. Generated by immunoSEQ multiplex PCR, the TCRdb table keeps only in-frame clones and is missing some. The repertoire consists of roughly 80,000 clones, with around nine tenths occurring once and the leading ten covering around 5.1%. The input for sequencing was peripheral blood, taken on day 0 of MenACWY control vaccination. The receptors derive from an adult in good health.

The rearrangement joins TRBV7-2 to TRBJ2-7, with unresolved D. Germline V CDR1 and CDR2: SGHTA, FQGNSA. The CDR3 loop spans 14 amino acids. V was clipped by 6 bases and J by 5 bases, with 17 bases between them. The CDR3 DNA sequence: TGTGCCAGCAGGCGCAATGAGCTGATAAACGAGCAGTACTTC. Amino acid sequence: CASRRNELINEQYF.

The J gene is TRBJ2-5, the V gene TRBV19; unclear D gene. This CDR3 is built from 13 residues. The germline V and J ends were trimmed by 3 bases and 5 bases, with 10 bases remaining between them. Germline lookup yields CDR1 LNHDA and CDR2 SQIVND (reference sequence). The CDR3 DNA follows: TGTGCCAGTAGTATTACGCGCCGGGAGACCCAGTACTTC. Its protein is CASSITRRETQYF.

The chain employs TRBV28 and TRBJ2-5, with D tentatively TRBD1 or TRBD2 (5 bases each). Germline CDR1 reads MDHEN; CDR2 reads SYDVKM. Trimming left V 8 bases short and J 4 bases short, with 20 bases between. The CDR3 length is 15 residues. In DNA, the CDR3 is TGTGCCAGCGGCCGCCCAGGGAGCCCCAGAGAGACCCAGTACTTC. This gives the protein CASGRPGSPRETQYF.

The chain's CDR3 is CASSRQLNTEAFF. CDR3 DNA: TGTGCCAGCAGTAGGCAGCTGAACACTGAAGCTTTCTTT. This chain connects TRBV5-6 to TRBJ1-1, with unresolved D. From germline, CDR1 is SGHDT and CDR2 YYEEEE. The CDR3 sequence is 13 residues long. The germline V and J ends were trimmed by 5 bases and 0 bases, with 8 bases remaining between them.

There are a few counts of this clone. V and J are TRBV10-3 and TRBJ2-1; no definite D call. Germline-derived CDR1 and CDR2 are ENHRY and SYGVKD. This CDR3 spans 12 amino acids. V dropped 2 bases and J dropped 8 bases, with 7 bases sitting between them. The CDR3, as DNA: TGTGCCATCAGTGAGGTCCGGGATGAGCAGTTCTTC. This encodes CAISEVRDEQFF.

This clone was observed a single time. This sequence joins TRBV11-1 and TRBJ1-5; D is unclear. Germline V CDR1 and CDR2: SGHAT, FQDESV (reference sequence). The CDR3 length is 13 residues. V was clipped by 1 base and J by 16 bases, with 17 bases between them. For the CDR3, the DNA is TGTGCCAGCAGCTTAGATACACCCCATTTGGCCCATTTT. It encodes CASSLDTPHLAHF.

J is TRBJ2-7 and V is TRBV16; D gene unclear. The CDR3 loop spans 14 amino acids. V lost 0 bases, J lost 3 bases, and 9 bases lay in between. Looked up from germline, CDR1 is KGHSY and CDR2 is FQNENV. As DNA, the CDR3 is TGTGCCAGCAGCCAATCACGGAACCACTACGAGCAGTACTTC. It yields the protein CASSQSRNHYEQYF.

The V and J genes are TRBV6-5 and TRBJ1-1, with D maybe TRBD1 (5 bases). Trimming cost V 0 bases and J 0 bases, with 8 bases left between them. The CDR3 has 15 amino acids. Looked up from germline, CDR1 is MNHEY and CDR2 is SVGAGI. The CDR3 reads CASSYSGRLNTEAFF. The CDR3 DNA reads as TGTGCCAGCAGTTACTCGGGGCGCCTGAACACTGAAGCTTTCTTT.

The chain has TRBV3-1 (or the pseudogene TRBV3-2) and TRBJ2-7, with D perhaps matching TRBD2 (7 bases). Germline assignment: CDR1 LGHDT and CDR2 YNNKEL (reference sequence). V shed 0 bases and J shed 0 bases, with 12 bases lying between them. The length of the CDR3 is 16 residues. CDR3 loop: CASSQERGAGSYEQYF. CDR3 coding DNA: TGTGCCAGCAGCCAAGAACGGGGGGCAGGCTCCTACGAGCAGTACTTC.

This clone came up once. V usage is TRBV11-2 and J usage is TRBJ2-7; 8 bases map to TRBD1. This CDR3 has 13 amino acids. The junction had 0 bases not matched to a gene; V was cut back by 1 base and J by 4 bases. Germline V CDR1 and CDR2: SGHAT, FQNNGV. CDR3 sequence: CASSLGTGYEQYF. The CDR3 nucleotides are TGTGCCAGCAGCTTAGGGACAGGGTACGAGCAGTACTTC. The entire variable domain, with the rest obtained from reference TRBV11-2 and TRBJ2-7, is as follows: EAGVAQSPRYKIIEKRQSVAFWCNPISGHATLYWYQQILGQGPKLLIQFQNNGVVDDSQLPKDRFSAERLKGVDSTLKIQPAKLEDSAVYLCASSLGTGYEQYFGPGTRLTVT.

The rearrangement links TRBV28 to TRBJ2-1; D is unclear. Germline CDR1 MDHEN, CDR2 SYDVKM. The V and J ends lost 3 bases and 0 bases respectively, with 12 bases between them. This CDR3 region has 16 residues. This CDR3 reads CASSFKYPSSYNEQFF. The CDR3 bases are TGTGCCAGCAGTTTTAAGTATCCAAGCTCCTACAATGAGCAGTTCTTC.

This chain connects TRBV7-2 to TRBJ2-7; unclear D gene. CDR3 length: 15 amino acids. The germline V gene encodes CDR1 SGHTA and CDR2 FQGNSA. V was trimmed by 4 bases and J by 0 bases, leaving 13 bases between them. The CDR3 loop is CASSYDGPNSYEQYF. CDR3 in DNA: TGTGCCAGCAGCTATGACGGACCTAACTCCTACGAGCAGTACTTC.

This chain links TRBV30 with TRBJ1-1; D is undetermined. Germline V gene data show CDR1 as GTSNPN and CDR2 as SVGIG (reference sequence). The CDR3 length is 13 residues. With 5 bases removed from V and 2 bases from J, the gap between germline ends came to 12 bases. In DNA, the CDR3 is TGTGCCTGGGCGACTTGGGTCAACACTGAAGCTTTCTTT. Translation gives CAWATWVNTEAFF.

This chain joins TRBV28 and TRBJ1-5; the D is unclear. Germline loops: CDR1 MDHEN, CDR2 SYDVKM. There are 16 residues in the CDR3. V was pared by 4 bases and J by 5 bases, with 18 bases between. The CDR3 coding sequence is TGTGCCAGCAGTTCCCCGGGTCCGGGTCGTGATCAGCCCCAGCATTTT. Translating gives CASSSPGPGRDQPQHF.

The chain recombines TRBV29-1 with TRBJ1-1; a weak D match, TRBD1 (5 bases). In germline, CDR1 is SQVTM, CDR2 ANQGSEA. Deletions cut 3 bases from V and 4 bases from J, with 9 bases between. The CDR3 is 12 residues long. In DNA form, the CDR3 reads TGCAGCGTTGAGCGGGGCCGCACTGAAGCTTTCTTT. Its translation is CSVERGRTEAFF.

This clone was detected once. The chain links TRBV28 to TRBJ1-4, with D maybe TRBD1 (5 bases). The CDR3 has 15 amino acids. The ends were cut back, 3 bases at V and 7 bases at J, with 15 bases in the middle. In germline, CDR1 is MDHEN, CDR2 SYDVKM. CDR3 in amino acids: CASSLMGDVSEKLFF. CDR3 DNA: TGTGCCAGCAGTTTGATGGGGGATGTTAGTGAAAAACTGTTTTTT.

This sequence joins TRBV7-2 and TRBJ2-7; 11 bases agree with TRBD2. V shed 2 bases, J shed 6 bases, and the junction held 3 bases outside the gene matches. In germline, CDR1 is SGHTA, CDR2 FQGNSA. The CDR3 loop spans 14 amino acids. The CDR3 DNA reads as TGTGCCAGCAGCTTAACGACTAGCGGGACCGAGCAGTACTTC. Amino acids: CASSLTTSGTEQYF.

The chain links TRBV2 to TRBJ2-3; D remains unclear. Trimming removed 7 bases from V and 3 bases from J, with 20 bases in between. The CDR3 is 16 residues long. Per germline, CDR1 SNHLY and CDR2 FYNNEI. CDR3 residues: CASTPQGQVGTDTQYF. The CDR3 DNA sequence: TGTGCCAGCACTCCCCAAGGGCAGGTTGGGACAGATACGCAGTATTTT.

This chain uses TRBV6-2 or TRBV6-3 with TRBJ2-3; TRBD1 aligns across 7 bases. The CDR3 length is 15 residues. The germline gives CDR1 MNHEY, CDR2 SVGEGT. V lost 4 bases to trimming and J lost 0 bases; unmatched junction nucleotides: 4. The CDR3 sequence is CASSSTTGSTDTQYF. CDR3 coding DNA: TGTGCCAGCAGTTCGACGACAGGGAGCACAGATACGCAGTATTTT.

Regarding this clone: The sample holds other DNA sequences that translate to the same CDR3. The chain employs TRBV7-9 and TRBJ1-2; D not resolved. V gave up 5 bases and J gave up 6 bases, with 4 bases separating them. Germline V CDR1 and CDR2: SEHNR, FQNEAQ (reference sequence). This CDR3 region has 10 residues. The CDR3 DNA is TGTGCCAGCAGCCTAGATGGCTACACCTTC. Its translation is CASSLDGYTF. Variable domain in full (rest from reference TRBV7-9 and TRBJ1-2): DTGVSQNPRHKITKRGQNVTFRCDPISEHNRLYWYRQTLGQGPEFLTYFQNEAQLEKSRLLSDRFSAERPKGSFSTLEIQRTEQGDSAMYLCASSLDGYTFGSGTRLTVV.

The chain has TRBV10-2 and TRBJ2-1, with 7 positions matching TRBD2. J was trimmed by 7 bases and V by 10 bases; bases with no gene match: 10. The CDR3 runs to 13 residues. The V gene's germline CDR1 is WSHSY and CDR2 SAAADI. CDR3: CATRTAGDNEQFF. CDR3 DNA: TGCGCCACCCGAACGGCGGGAGATAATGAGCAGTTCTTC.

The chain carries TRBV3-1 (or the pseudogene TRBV3-2) and TRBJ2-3; no clear D gene. This CDR3 is 17 amino acids long. V was clipped by 3 bases and J by 0 bases, with 16 bases between them. Germline V gene data show CDR1 as LGHDT and CDR2 as YNNKEL (reference sequence). The CDR3 DNA sequence: TGTGCCAGCAGCCATTTCATCGGGCAGAGAAGCACAGATACGCAGTATTTT. Its translation is CASSHFIGQRSTDTQYF.

The rearrangement joins TRBV30 to TRBJ1-5; D not resolved. The CDR3 spans 13 residues. Per the germline V gene, CDR1 is GTSNPN and CDR2 is SVGIG (reference sequence). V was shortened by 2 bases and J by 6 bases, with 11 bases between the two germline ends. The chain's CDR3 is CAWSLRGSQPQHF. In DNA, the CDR3 is TGTGCCTGGAGTTTACGGGGTAGTCAGCCCCAGCATTTT.

The chain is built from TRBV5-1 and TRBJ2-1, with 8 bases aligning to TRBD2. J gave up 3 bases and V 1 base, and 6 bases lay outside the gene matches. CDR3 length: 16 residues. Germline assignment: CDR1 SGHRS and CDR2 YFSETQ. The CDR3 nucleotides read TGCGCCAGCAGCTTGACTAGCGGACCTATCTACAATGAGCAGTTCTTC. Translation: CASSLTSGPIYNEQFF. The whole variable domain, filled in from reference TRBV5-1 and TRBJ2-1, reads KAGVTQTPRYLIKTRGQQVTLSCSPISGHRSVSWYQQTPGQGLQFLFEYFSETQRNKGNFPGRFSGRQFSNSRSEMNVSTLELGDSALYLCASSLTSGPIYNEQFFGPGTRLTVL.

The chain recombines TRBV28 with TRBJ2-3; D perhaps matches TRBD1 (6 bases). This CDR3 is 16 amino acids long. Per the germline V gene, CDR1 is MDHEN and CDR2 is SYDVKM. Trimming took 6 bases from V and 4 from J, leaving 20 bases between them. The CDR3 sequence is CASRNLRDTTPDTQYF. The DNA for the CDR3 is TGTGCCAGCAGGAACCTCCGGGACACTACCCCAGATACGCAGTATTTT.

This clone was detected only a few times. This rearrangement joins TRBV7-2 to TRBJ1-3, with D perhaps matching TRBD1 (6 bases). The germline V gene encodes CDR1 SGHTA and CDR2 FQGNSA. V lost 1 base and J lost 5, with 9 bases in between. This CDR3 spans 14 amino acids. CDR3 residues: CASSLGQGRNTIYF. CDR3 bases: TGTGCCAGCAGCTTAGGTCAGGGGAGAAACACCATATATTTT.

The J gene is TRBJ1-4, the V gene TRBV6-2 or TRBV6-3; TRBD1 is a possible D gene (5 bases). This CDR3 has 12 amino acids. Germline values: CDR1 MNHEY, CDR2 SVGEGT. The V end was cut by 3 bases, the J end by 7 bases, with 6 bases between. In DNA form, the CDR3 reads TGTGCCAGCAGTTATGGGGCTGAAAAACTGTTTTTT. Residues: CASSYGAEKLFF.